These T cell receptor beta chains were read from a single sample in a study of T cell clonotyping in hematopoietic cell transplantation. TCRdb's copy holds only in-frame clones and misses some; the assay was immunoSEQ multiplex PCR. The sample shows 4,500 to 5,000 clones, 90% of them seen only once. The sample consisted of peripheral blood mononuclear cells. These receptors were taken from a man in his forties or fifties in good health. Some clones in this sample may be carry-over from other donors' samples. The CDR3 runs from the conserved cysteine through the conserved F or W. Fields, in order: D gene, clone size, J gene, V gene, CDR3 protein, CDR3 DNA. A D gene is named only where the DNA matches it firmly. Clone size appears in some rows only: once, few, many, or a class for an expanded clone.

NA | NA | TRBJ2-7 | TRBV7-8 | CASSLEVTGNYEQYF | TGTGCCAGCAGCTTAGAAGTGACAGGAAACTACGAGCAGTACTTC
TRBD1 | NA | TRBJ1-2 | TRBV27 | CASSPGQGIWKGNYGYTF | TGTGCCAGCAGCCCGGGACAGGGGATTTGGAAAGGGAACTATGGCTACACCTTC
TRBD2 | NA | TRBJ2-3 | TRBV7-3 | CASSPTTSGGTDTQYF | TGTGCCAGCAGCCCAACGACTAGCGGGGGCACAGATACGCAGTATTTT
TRBD1 | NA | TRBJ1-2 | TRBV14 | CASSKRGGAYYGYTF | TGTGCCAGCAGCAAGAGAGGGGGCGCCTACTATGGCTACACCTTC
NA | NA | TRBJ1-3 | TRBV19 | CASSMTLTVGNTIYF | TGTGCCAGTAGTATGACGTTGACAGTAGGAAACACCATATATTTT
TRBD2 | NA | TRBJ2-1 | TRBV6-1 | CATRSGSGSNEQFF | TGTGCCACCCGAAGCGGGAGTGGATCCAATGAGCAGTTCTTC
NA | NA | TRBJ1-4 | TRBV7-8 | CASSPSEKLFF | TGTGCCAGCAGCCCCAGCGAAAAACTGTTTTTT
NA | NA | TRBJ1-2 | TRBV7-2 | CASSLDEGGYTF | TGTGCCAGCAGCTTAGATGAGGGTGGCTACACCTTC
NA | NA | TRBJ2-1 | TRBV6-5 | CASSKTGLLDNEQFF | TGTGCCAGCAGCAAGACAGGTCTATTGGACAATGAGCAGTTCTTC
NA | NA | TRBJ2-5 | TRBV5-1 | CASSPQNLAETQYF | TGCGCCAGCAGCCCACAAAACTTGGCAGAGACCCAGTACTTC
TRBD1 | NA | TRBJ1-3 | TRBV11-2 | CASRPEFDRGMGNTIYF | TGTGCCAGCAGGCCTGAATTCGACAGGGGGATGGGAAACACCATATATTTT
NA | NA | TRBJ2-3 | TRBV6-5 | CASSRTYTSTDTQYF | TGTGCCAGCAGCAGGACATATACTAGCACAGATACGCAGTATTTT
NA | NA | TRBJ2-6 | TRBV11-3 | CASSLGGTGANVLTF | TGTGCCAGCAGCTTAGGGGGTACTGGGGCCAACGTCCTGACTTTC
NA | NA | TRBJ1-2 | TRBV6-1 | CASSLRGLLNGYTF | TGTGCCAGCAGTCTCAGGGGCCTCTTAAACGGCTACACCTTC
TRBD1 | NA | TRBJ1-2 | TRBV29-1 | CSVDGTVLGYTF | TGCAGCGTAGATGGGACAGTTCTCGGCTACACCTTC
NA | NA | TRBJ2-7 | TRBV7-2 | CASSLHGRNEQYF | TGTGCCAGCAGCTTACACGGGCGCAACGAGCAGTACTTC
NA | NA | TRBJ2-3 | TRBV7-2 | CASEDSTSTDTQYF | TGTGCCAGCGAGGACAGTACTAGCACAGATACGCAGTATTTT
TRBD1 | few | TRBJ2-3 | TRBV4-3 | CASSPTGTGRDTQYF | TGCGCCAGCAGCCCCACCGGGACAGGGAGAGATACGCAGTATTTT
TRBD1 | NA | TRBJ1-1 | TRBV6-1 | CASSWTGQGTEAFF | TGTGCCAGCAGCTGGACAGGCCAGGGGACTGAAGCTTTCTTT
NA | NA | TRBJ2-7 | TRBV14 | CASSQESGPTYEQYF | TGTGCCAGCAGCCAAGAATCCGGGCCGACCTACGAGCAGTACTTC
NA | NA | TRBJ2-3 | TRBV4-1 | CASSPTRLSTDTQYF | TGCGCCAGCAGCCCGACCCGGCTGTCCACAGATACGCAGTATTTT
NA | NA | TRBJ1-5 | TRBV4-1 | CASSLGTGNQPQHF | TGCGCCAGCAGCCTAGGGACTGGAAATCAGCCCCAGCATTTT
TRBD1 | NA | TRBJ2-7 | TRBV7-2 | CASSELWDRESEQYF | TGTGCCAGCAGCGAGCTATGGGACAGGGAATCCGAGCAGTACTTC
NA | NA | TRBJ2-3 | TRBV5-6 | CASSLSAGLTDTQYF | TGTGCCAGCAGCTTGAGCGCGGGCCTCACAGATACGCAGTATTTT
NA | NA | TRBJ2-3 | TRBV5-1 | CASAAGESTDTQYF | TGCGCCAGCGCGGCAGGGGAATCAACAGATACGCAGTATTTT
TRBD1 | NA | TRBJ2-1 | TRBV19 | CASSIIQGAGEQFF | TGTGCCAGTAGTATAATTCAGGGGGCAGGTGAGCAGTTCTTC
NA | NA | TRBJ1-2 | TRBV7-2 | CASSLDPMGGIYGYTF | TGTGCCAGCAGCTTAGACCCTATGGGGGGGATTTATGGCTACACCTTC
NA | NA | TRBJ2-5 | TRBV2 | CASREGVHQETQYF | TGTGCCAGCAGGGAGGGGGTCCACCAAGAGACCCAGTACTTC
TRBD1 | NA | TRBJ1-2 | TRBV5-1 | CASSPGGDRGGYTF | TGCGCCAGCAGCCCGGGGGGCGACAGGGGCGGCTACACCTTC
TRBD2 | once | TRBJ2-1 | TRBV4-3 | CASSPTFSGGAFAEQFF | TGCGCCAGCAGCCCCACTTTCAGCGGGGGGGCCTTTGCTGAGCAGTTCTTC
NA | NA | TRBJ2-1 | TRBV7-9 | CASSSRGPQEQFF | TGTGCCAGCAGCTCCCGGGGCCCCCAAGAGCAGTTCTTC
NA | NA | TRBJ2-3 | TRBV7-7 | CASSHGRGPSTDTQYF | TGTGCCAGCAGCCATGGACGAGGACCTAGCACAGATACGCAGTATTTT
NA | few | TRBJ1-2 | TRBV19 | CATYHDTGSGYTF | TGTGCCACCTACCATGATACAGGATCTGGCTACACCTTC
NA | NA | TRBJ1-4 | TRBV19 | CASSIQAGLLEKLFF | TGTGCCAGTAGTATACAGGCAGGTCTTCTTGAAAAACTGTTTTTT
TRBD1 | NA | TRBJ2-3 | TRBV7-3 | CASSPPGRGRADTQYF | TGTGCCAGCAGCCCCCCGGGCAGGGGGCGAGCAGATACGCAGTATTTT
TRBD2 | NA | TRBJ2-5 | TRBV28 | CASRRTSGEETQYF | TGTGCCAGCAGGAGGACTAGCGGGGAAGAGACCCAGTACTTC
NA | NA | TRBJ1-1 | TRBV25-1 | CATKGPNTEAFF | TGTGCCACAAAGGGGCCTAACACTGAAGCTTTCTTT
NA | NA | TRBJ1-2 | TRBV30 | CAWSTGNRYGYTF | TGTGCCTGGAGTACGGGAAATCGCTACGGCTACACCTTC
TRBD1 | NA | TRBJ1-4 | TRBV5-1 | CASSWGTGGNEKLFF | TGCGCCAGCAGCTGGGGGACAGGGGGCAATGAAAAACTGTTTTTT
TRBD1 | NA | TRBJ1-1 | TRBV7-2 | CASSPDRGGTEAFF | TGTGCCAGCAGCCCGGACAGGGGAGGCACTGAAGCTTTCTTT
NA | NA | TRBJ1-5 | TRBV5-1 | CASSLGAVGQSNQPQHF | TGCGCCAGCAGCTTAGGGGCCGTGGGACAAAGCAATCAGCCCCAGCATTTT
NA | few | TRBJ1-1 | TRBV4-3 | CASSQDLSGGAGNTEAFF | TGCGCCAGCAGCCAAGACCTATCGGGGGGGGCAGGGAACACTGAAGCTTTCTTT
NA | NA | TRBJ1-1 | TRBV28 | CASSTGRTEAFF | TGTGCCAGCAGTACAGGGCGGACTGAAGCTTTCTTT